The 13 T cell receptor beta chains below all came from one sample that was sequenced in a study of T cells in localized non-small cell lung cancer. Assay: immunoSEQ multiplex PCR; the TCRdb copy retains only in-frame clones and omits some. The sample has 50,000 to 65,000 clones; roughly 79% are singletons. The source material was PBMCs, sampled before any cancer treatment. The source is a man between 40 and 70 years old with stage II lung adenocarcinoma.

This chain connects TRBV5-1 to TRBJ2-7; D is possibly TRBD2 (5 bases). The V end was cut by 0 bases, the J end by 1 base, with 11 bases between. The CDR3 totals 15 residues. CDR1 is SGHRS and CDR2 is YFSETQ in the germline V gene. CDR3 residues: CASSLELRVSYEQYF. The CDR3 DNA is TGCGCCAGCAGCTTGGAATTGAGGGTATCCTACGAGCAGTACTTC.

This chain connects TRBV5-1 to TRBJ2-7, with 11 bases lining up with TRBD2. V shed 3 bases and J 6 bases; nucleotides not matched to a gene: 11. The CDR3 is 16 amino acids. Germline V gene data show CDR1 as SGHRS and CDR2 as YFSETQ. CDR3 DNA: TGCGCCAGCAGCTCCGGCCCTGGGACTAGCGGCTCCGAGCAGTACTTC. It encodes CASSSGPGTSGSEQYF.

The chain employs TRBV7-2 and TRBJ1-2, with D unresolved. Germline CDR1 is SGHTA and CDR2 is FQGNSA. V lost 3 bases and J 2 bases, leaving 7 bases between the germline ends. There are 13 residues in the CDR3. The CDR3 region is CASSLRRNYGYTF. CDR3 nucleotide sequence: TGTGCCAGCAGCTTGAGACGGAACTATGGCTACACCTTC.

This chain uses TRBV5-6 with TRBJ1-5, with D perhaps TRBD1 (5 bases). CDR1 is SGHDT and CDR2 is YYEEEE in the germline V gene. The CDR3 loop spans 14 amino acids. Trimming left V 0 bases short and J 3 bases short, with 7 bases between. The CDR3 region has the DNA TGTGCCAGCAGCTTGGGGACAATCAATCAGCCCCAGCATTTT. It translates to CASSLGTINQPQHF.

The CDR3 DNA reads TGTGCCAGCAGCCGCGACAGGGGGTACTCAGACGAGCAGTACTTC. Encoded protein: CASSRDRGYSDEQYF. The chain recombines TRBV5-4 with TRBJ2-7; 9 bases are a match to TRBD1. This CDR3 has 15 amino acids. V dropped 4 bases and J dropped 5; count of bases not matched to a gene: 10. Germline V CDR1 and CDR2: SGHNT, YYREEE (reference sequence).

The chain employs TRBV2 and TRBJ1-1; TRBD1 might be the D (5 bases). Looked up from germline, CDR1 is SNHLY and CDR2 is FYNNEI. The CDR3 runs to 15 residues. Deletions cut 6 bases from V and 2 bases from J, with 16 bases between. In DNA form, the CDR3 reads TGTGCCAGCAGCCCGTTGGGACGCCTAAACACTGAAGCTTTCTTT. Residues: CASSPLGRLNTEAFF.

This clone was picked up a small number of times. V and J are TRBV30 and TRBJ1-2; no clear D. The CDR3 spans 12 residues. Germline lookup yields CDR1 GTSNPN and CDR2 SVGIG (reference sequence). V gave up 0 bases and J gave up 13 bases, with 15 bases separating them. Written as DNA, the CDR3 is TGTGCCTGGAGTGTAGCGGGCAGTCTGATCACCTTC. Encoded protein: CAWSVAGSLITF. Full variable domain (rest looked up from reference TRBV30 and TRBJ1-2): SQTIHQWPATLVQPVGSPLSLECTVEGTSNPNLYWYRQAAGRGLQLLFYSVGIGQISSEVPQNLSASRPQDRQFILSSKKLLLSDSGFYLCAWSVAGSLITFGSGTRLTVV.

The chain uses TRBV4-1 and TRBJ2-7; 8 bases map to TRBD1. The trim removed 0 bases at V and 4 bases at J, leaving 2 bases unmatched. CDR3 length: 14 residues. CDR1 is MGHRA and CDR2 is YSYEKL in the germline V gene. Here the CDR3 DNA reads TGCGCCAGCAGCCAAGACAGGGGGCGGTACGAGCAGTACTTC. This translates into CASSQDRGRYEQYF.

CDR3: CASSSHKNEQFF. The DNA for the CDR3 is TGTGCCAGCAGCTCCCATAAGAATGAGCAGTTCTTC. V and J are TRBV7-9 and TRBJ2-1; D remains ambiguous. The germline V gene has CDR1 SEHNR and CDR2 FQNEAQ (reference sequence). Trimming stripped 4 bases from V and 7 bases from J, with 8 bases between. This CDR3 is built from 12 residues.

This rearrangement joins TRBV7-9 to TRBJ2-4; the D gene is possibly TRBD2 (5 bases). Germline loops: CDR1 SEHNR, CDR2 FQNEAQ (reference sequence). The CDR3 has 13 residues. The germline V and J ends were trimmed by 3 bases and 7 bases, with 10 bases remaining between them. DNA for the CDR3: TGTGCCAGCAGCTTTGAGGGCCGGAACATTCAGTACTTC. Translated, it gives CASSFEGRNIQYF.

This sequence joins TRBV5-1 and TRBJ2-7; 10 bases are a match to TRBD2. The CDR3 is made up of 17 amino acids. V lost 6 bases and J lost 5; bases outside the gene matches: 17. Germline assignment: CDR1 SGHRS and CDR2 YFSETQ. CDR3 loop: CASTEAGTSAFFDEQYF. The CDR3 coding sequence is TGCGCCAGCACAGAAGCCGGGACTAGCGCCTTCTTTGACGAGCAGTACTTC. Full variable domain (remainder filled in from reference TRBV5-1 and TRBJ2-7): KAGVTQTPRYLIKTRGQQVTLSCSPISGHRSVSWYQQTPGQGLQFLFEYFSETQRNKGNFPGRFSGRQFSNSRSEMNVSTLELGDSALYLCASTEAGTSAFFDEQYFGPGTRLTVT.

This CDR3 is CASRTRVGGEQYF. CDR3 bases: TGTGCCAGCAGAACCCGGGTCGGCGGCGAGCAGTACTTC. The chain couples TRBV2 to TRBJ2-7; no reliable D call. Trimming removed 6 bases from V and 6 bases from J, with 15 bases in between. The CDR3 is made up of 13 amino acids. The germline V gene has CDR1 SNHLY and CDR2 FYNNEI.

The J gene is TRBJ1-5, the V gene TRBV18, with D unresolved. The CDR3 consists of 13 residues. Germline CDR1 KGHSH, CDR2 LQKENI. Trimming removed 5 bases at V and 7 bases at J, with 12 bases between. CDR3 loop: CASSTASGQPQHF. CDR3 DNA sequence: TGTGCCAGCTCAACTGCTTCCGGGCAGCCCCAGCATTTT. Supplemented by reference TRBV18 and TRBJ1-5, the full variable domain reads NAGVMQNPRHLVRRRGQEARLRCSPMKGHSHVYWYRQLPEEGLKFMVYLQKENIIDESGMPKERFSAEFPKEGPSILRIQQVVRGDSAAYFCASSTASGQPQHFGDGTRLSIL.